These 26 T cell receptor beta chains were sequenced from one sample in a study of cytomegalovirus exposure and HLA in healthy donors. Primers included in the PCR were 60 Vbeta and 13 Jbeta primers. Sequencing was performed with immunoSEQ multiplex PCR; in TCRdb, only in-frame clones are kept and a portion is missing. The sample includes roughly 110,000 clones, approximately 70% seen only once; the top ten take less than 0.95%. The sample was PBMCs. These receptors were taken from a boy aged 5-17 years in good health and CMV-seronegative.

This clone was counted a single time. The chain uses TRBV11-2 and TRBJ2-5; TRBD2 aligns across 8 bases. This CDR3 has 14 amino acids. CDR1 SGHAT and CDR2 FQNNGV come from the germline V gene. J was trimmed by 2 bases and V by 8 bases; bases with no gene match: 7. CDR3: CASRLPGGQETQYF. CDR3 nucleotides: TGTGCCAGCCGTCTGCCGGGGGGGCAAGAGACCCAGTACTTC.

V is TRBV2 and J is TRBJ1-2; perhaps TRBD1 as D (5 bases). Trimming cost V 3 bases and J 3 bases, with 8 bases left between them. Germline CDR1 reads SNHLY; CDR2 reads FYNNEI. This CDR3 has 13 amino acids. The CDR3 region is CASSDTGYYGYTF. The DNA for the CDR3 is TGTGCCAGCAGTGACACAGGCTACTATGGCTACACCTTC.

This chain uses TRBV7-9 with TRBJ2-2; no reliable D call. The CDR3 is 13 amino acids. Germline V CDR1 and CDR2: SEHNR, FQNEAQ (reference sequence). V lost 1 base and J lost 7, with 7 bases in between. CDR3 loop: CASSLEGGGELFF. The CDR3 bases are TGTGCCAGCAGCTTAGAAGGCGGCGGGGAGCTGTTTTTT.

The rearrangement uses TRBV7-3 and TRBJ2-1; D is perhaps TRBD2 (5 bases). Trimming left V 2 bases short and J 8 bases short, with 7 bases between. CDR1 and CDR2 from the germline V gene are SGHTA and FQGTGA. The CDR3 consists of 12 residues. As DNA, the CDR3 is TGTGCCAGCAGCTTAGTCGGGGATGAGCAGTTCTTC. Encoded protein: CASSLVGDEQFF.

CDR3 residues: CASSVATRYPLHF. The CDR3 DNA sequence: TGTGCCAGCAGTGTGGCAACTAGGTACCCCCTCCACTTT. V and J are TRBV6-4 and TRBJ1-6, with D unresolved. The germline CDR1 and CDR2 sequences are MRHNA and SNTAGT. This CDR3 has 13 residues. V was pared by 4 bases and J by 13 bases, with 14 bases between.

This clone was seen more than once but under ten times. This rearrangement joins TRBV14 to TRBJ2-3; the D is unclear. Trimming took 5 bases from V and 6 from J, leaving 18 bases between them. The CDR3 totals 15 residues. Per the germline V gene, CDR1 is SGHDN and CDR2 is FVKESK. The CDR3: CASSYYAADWDTQYF. CDR3 sequence (DNA): TGTGCCAGCAGCTACTATGCTGCAGACTGGGATACGCAGTATTTT.

The chain is built from TRBV6-1 and TRBJ2-7; TRBD1 agrees at 7 bases. The V gene end was trimmed by 6 bases and the J gene end by 3 bases; junction bases not matched to a gene: 5. Germline CDR1 MNHNS, CDR2 SASEGT. There are 13 residues in the CDR3. For the CDR3, the DNA is TGTGCCAGCAGGGGGACAGAGCGCTACGAGCAGTACTTC. This sequence encodes CASRGTERYEQYF.

This chain links TRBV19 with TRBJ2-1; 9 bases map to TRBD2. Trimming removed 5 bases from V and 7 bases from J; junction bases left unmatched: 12. CDR3 length equals 16 residues. Germline values: CDR1 LNHDA, CDR2 SQIVND (reference sequence). This CDR3 is CASSVTGAGGGNEQFF. The CDR3 nucleotides are TGTGCCAGTAGTGTCACAGGAGCGGGGGGAGGGAATGAGCAGTTCTTC.

The rearrangement joins TRBV2 to TRBJ1-2; 8 nucleotides line up with TRBD1. J lost 6 bases, V lost 6 bases, and 3 bases had no gene match. CDR1 is SNHLY and CDR2 is FYNNEI in the germline V gene. CDR3 length: 12 amino acids. CDR3 DNA: TGTGCCAGCAGGGACAGGGAAAATGGCTACACCTTC. This encodes CASRDRENGYTF.

The chain uses TRBV7-2 and TRBJ1-5; 7 nucleotides match TRBD1. This CDR3 has 15 residues. V dropped 6 bases and J dropped 2; count of bases not matched to a gene: 7. Germline loops: CDR1 SGHTA, CDR2 FQGNSA. This CDR3 reads CASSRGTVGNQPQHF. CDR3 nucleotides: TGTGCCAGCAGTCGAGGGACAGTTGGCAATCAGCCCCAGCATTTT.

The V call is TRBV6-6, the J call TRBJ1-3, with 11 nucleotides matching TRBD1. The trim removed 3 bases at V and 2 bases at J, leaving 3 bases unmatched. Germline V gene sequence: CDR1 MNHNY, CDR2 SVGAGI (reference sequence). The CDR3 is 16 residues long. CDR3: CASSYMGQGAGNTIYF. The CDR3 DNA reads TGTGCCAGCAGTTATATGGGACAGGGGGCTGGAAACACCATATATTTT.

J is TRBJ1-1 and V is TRBV27, with D possibly being TRBD1 (5 bases). Looked up from germline, CDR1 is MNHEY and CDR2 is SMNVEV (reference sequence). V was shortened by 5 bases and J by 4 bases, with 14 bases between the two germline ends. The CDR3 sequence is 14 residues long. The CDR3 loop reads CASSPGDMSTEAFF. CDR3 sequence (DNA): TGTGCCAGCAGTCCGGGGGATATGTCCACTGAAGCTTTCTTT.

The genes are TRBV4-1 and TRBJ1-1, with 8 positions matching TRBD1. Germline CDR1 MGHRA, CDR2 YSYEKL. Unmatched junction bases numbered 10, after V lost 1 base and J lost 3 bases. This CDR3 region has 17 residues. The CDR3 loop reads CASSQAGQAVRYTEAFF. CDR3 coding DNA: TGCGCCAGCAGCCAAGCGGGACAGGCGGTAAGATACACTGAAGCTTTCTTT.

This chain joins TRBV11-2 and TRBJ1-1; D is ambiguous. In germline, CDR1 is SGHAT, CDR2 FQNNGV. V lost 1 base and J 0 bases, leaving 3 bases between the germline ends. The CDR3 contains 13 residues. The DNA for the CDR3 is TGTGCCAGCAGCTTAGGGCTGAACACTGAAGCTTTCTTT. It translates to CASSLGLNTEAFF.

This clone was seen a handful of times. The rearrangement uses TRBV2 and TRBJ2-7, with TRBD1 identical over 10 bases. The CDR3 consists of 15 residues. Germline-derived CDR1 and CDR2 are SNHLY and FYNNEI. V shed 2 bases and J 1 base; nucleotides not matched to a gene: 2. CDR3 loop: CASSELGQGSYEQYF. CDR3 in DNA: TGTGCCAGCAGTGAATTGGGACAGGGGTCCTACGAGCAGTACTTC.

This clone was detected once. V usage is TRBV25-1 and J usage is TRBJ1-4; D might be TRBD1 (6 bases). Per germline, CDR1 MGHDK and CDR2 SYGVNS. Trimming pared 1 base from V and 8 bases from J, leaving 11 bases between. The CDR3 covers 14 residues. CDR3 nucleotides: TGTGCCAGCAGTGAATGGATCGACAGGGAAAAACTGTTTTTT. It is translated as CASSEWIDREKLFF.

Only a few counts were recorded for this clone. V is TRBV7-9 and J is TRBJ1-1; D remains unclear. Germline CDR1 reads SEHNR; CDR2 reads FQNEAQ (reference sequence). The V end was cut by 5 bases, the J end by 1 base, with 11 bases between. The CDR3 totals 14 residues. The CDR3 DNA reads as TGTGCCAGCAGCATGCTAGGCACGAACACTGAAGCTTTCTTT. Its translation: CASSMLGTNTEAFF. Drawing the rest from reference TRBV7-9 and TRBJ1-1, the complete variable domain is DTGVSQNPRHKITKRGQNVTFRCDPISEHNRLYWYRQTLGQGPEFLTYFQNEAQLEKSRLLSDRFSAERPKGSFSTLEIQRTEQGDSAMYLCASSMLGTNTEAFFGQGTRLTVV.

The rearrangement uses TRBV21-1 and TRBJ2-1; the table's D gene call, TRBD2, was not cross checked with the DNA. TRBV21-1 constitutes a pseudogene. This CDR3 has 12 amino acids. CDR3 loop: CAVTWGRNEQFF. CDR3 in DNA: TGTGCCGTCACGTGGGGGAGGAATGAGCAGTTCTTC.

This chain connects TRBV28 to TRBJ2-7; 7 bases fit TRBD1. V lost 4 bases and J lost 3; bases outside the gene matches: 0. CDR3 length equals 12 residues. In germline, CDR1 is MDHEN, CDR2 SYDVKM. This CDR3 reads CASSSGGYEQYF. The CDR3 bases are TGTGCCAGCAGTTCAGGGGGCTACGAGCAGTACTTC.

The V and J genes are TRBV13 and TRBJ2-1; TRBD2 might be the D (6 bases). Trimming pared 0 bases from V and 7 bases from J, leaving 22 bases between. The CDR3 sequence is 18 residues long. Germline CDR1 PRHDT, CDR2 FYEKMQ (reference sequence). The CDR3 bases are TGTGCCAGCAGCTTAGGCAACCCTGGGCGGGAAGGGGTGAATGAGCAGTTCTTC. Translation gives CASSLGNPGREGVNEQFF.

CDR3 amino acids: CASSLSVQETQYF. As DNA, the CDR3 is TGTGCCAGCAGCTTATCAGTTCAAGAGACCCAGTACTTC. J is TRBJ2-5 and V is TRBV7-2; D ambiguous. Germline lookup yields CDR1 SGHTA and CDR2 FQGNSA. The CDR3 runs to 13 residues. The germline V and J ends were trimmed by 2 bases and 2 bases, with 6 bases remaining between them. The entire variable domain, with the rest obtained from reference TRBV7-2 and TRBJ2-5, is as follows: GAGVSQSPSNKVTEKGKDVELRCDPISGHTALYWYRQSLGQGLEFLIYFQGNSAPDKSGLPSDRFSAERTGGSVSTLTIQRTQQEDSAVYLCASSLSVQETQYFGPGTRLLVL.

The V gene is TRBV10-2, the J gene TRBJ2-1; 7 bases match TRBD2. Germline CDR1 WSHSY, CDR2 SAAADI. The CDR3 sequence is 12 residues long. The V segment lost 7 bases and the J segment 6 bases; nucleotides outside the gene matches: 3. The CDR3 region is CASNGEGNEQFF. The CDR3 nucleotides are TGCGCCAGCAATGGGGAGGGCAATGAGCAGTTCTTC.

This CDR3 is CASSRLEGEGGELFF. CDR3 DNA sequence: TGCGCCAGCAGCCGTTTAGAGGGAGAAGGGGGGGAGCTGTTTTTT. The chain combines TRBV5-1 with TRBJ2-2, with D possibly TRBD2 on 5 matching bases. Germline V gene sequence: CDR1 SGHRS, CDR2 YFSETQ. The CDR3 covers 15 residues. The V and J ends lost 4 bases and 8 bases respectively, with 18 bases between them.

The gene calls are TRBV28 and TRBJ1-4, with 10 bases matching TRBD1. The trim removed 6 bases at V and 5 bases at J, leaving 6 bases unmatched. Looked up from germline, CDR1 is MDHEN and CDR2 is SYDVKM. CDR3 length: 15 residues. CDR3 sequence (DNA): TGTGCCAGCAGCCCGCCGGGACAGGGGAATGAAAAACTGTTTTTT. Protein sequence: CASSPPGQGNEKLFF. The variable domain in full, with the rest retrieved from reference TRBV28 and TRBJ1-4, is DVKVTQSSRYLVKRTGEKVFLECVQDMDHENMFWYRQDPGLGLRLIYFSYDVKMKEKGDIPEGYSVSREKKERFSLILESASTNQTSMYLCASSPPGQGNEKLFFGSGTQLSVL.

The chain carries TRBV5-1 and TRBJ2-3; tentative D call: TRBD2 (7 bases). V dropped 8 bases and J dropped 2 bases, with 15 bases sitting between them. The CDR3 is made up of 14 amino acids. The germline V gene has CDR1 SGHRS and CDR2 YFSETQ. CDR3 amino acids: CASWGGALTDTQYF. The CDR3 DNA reads as TGCGCCAGTTGGGGGGGGGCCCTCACAGATACGCAGTATTTT.

Only a few counts were recorded for this clone. This chain connects TRBV30 to TRBJ1-2, with TRBD1 identical over 8 bases. This CDR3 has 14 residues. Trimming removed 3 bases from V and 5 bases from J; junction bases left unmatched: 8. The germline gives CDR1 GTSNPN, CDR2 SVGIG (reference sequence). Here the CDR3 reads CAWSPGQGRYGYTF. The CDR3 region has the DNA TGTGCCTGGAGCCCCGGACAGGGAAGGTATGGCTACACCTTC.